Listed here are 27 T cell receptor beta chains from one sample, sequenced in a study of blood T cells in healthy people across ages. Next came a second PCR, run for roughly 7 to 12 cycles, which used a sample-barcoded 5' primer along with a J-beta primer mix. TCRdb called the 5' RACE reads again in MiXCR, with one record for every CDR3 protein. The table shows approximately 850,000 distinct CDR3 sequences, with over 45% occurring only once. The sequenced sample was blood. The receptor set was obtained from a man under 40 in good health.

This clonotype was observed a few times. The CDR3 bases are TGCAGTGCTAGAGATCCCTCCTACGAGCAGTACTTC. Translating gives CSARDPSYEQYF. The chain combines TRBV20-1 with TRBJ2-7; D gene unclear. The CDR3 length is 12 residues. Germline-derived CDR1 and CDR2 are DFQATT and SNEGSKA (reference sequence). The ends were cut back, 0 bases at V and 0 bases at J, with 3 bases in the middle.

This chain's CDR3 is CASYDPPSENEQFF. The CDR3 DNA reads TGCGCCAGCTATGACCCCCCCAGTGAGAATGAGCAGTTCTTC. The chain links TRBV10-2 to TRBJ2-1; D gene unclear. The germline V gene has CDR1 WSHSY and CDR2 SAAADI. The V gene lost 8 bases and the J gene lost 7 bases, with 18 bases spanning the gap. This CDR3 contains 14 residues.

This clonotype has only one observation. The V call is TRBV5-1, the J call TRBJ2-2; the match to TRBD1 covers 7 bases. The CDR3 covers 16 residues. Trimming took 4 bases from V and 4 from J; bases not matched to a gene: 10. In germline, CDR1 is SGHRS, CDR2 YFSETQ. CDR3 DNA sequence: TGCGCCAGCAGCCTAAGTGAGGGGGCGTTCACCGGGGAGCTGTTTTTT. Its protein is CASSLSEGAFTGELFF.

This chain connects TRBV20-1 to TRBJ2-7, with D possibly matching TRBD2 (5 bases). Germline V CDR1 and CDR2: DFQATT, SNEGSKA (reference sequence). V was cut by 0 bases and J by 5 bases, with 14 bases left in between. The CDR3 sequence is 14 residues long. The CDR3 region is CSARDKTGIHEQYF. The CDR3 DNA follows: TGCAGTGCTAGAGATAAGACGGGGATCCACGAGCAGTACTTC.

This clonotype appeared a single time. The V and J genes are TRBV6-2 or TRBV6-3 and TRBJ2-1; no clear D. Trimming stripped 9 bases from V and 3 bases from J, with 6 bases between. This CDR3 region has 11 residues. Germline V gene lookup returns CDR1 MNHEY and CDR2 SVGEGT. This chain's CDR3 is CASMDYNEQFF. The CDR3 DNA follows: TGTGCCAGTATGGACTACAATGAGCAGTTCTTC.

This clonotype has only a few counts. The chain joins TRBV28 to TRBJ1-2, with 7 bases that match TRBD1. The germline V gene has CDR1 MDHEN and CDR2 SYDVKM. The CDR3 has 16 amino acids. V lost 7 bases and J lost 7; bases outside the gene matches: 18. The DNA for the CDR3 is TGTGCCAGCACCCTAATAGGGGGCCCAGGCTTGGGTGGCTACACCTTC. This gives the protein CASTLIGGPGLGGYTF.

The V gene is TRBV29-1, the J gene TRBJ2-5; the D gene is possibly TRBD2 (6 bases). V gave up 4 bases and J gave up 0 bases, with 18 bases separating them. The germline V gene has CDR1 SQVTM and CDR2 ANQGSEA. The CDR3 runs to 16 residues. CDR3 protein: CSVVGGLASYQETQYF. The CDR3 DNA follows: TGCAGCGTTGTTGGAGGTCTAGCGAGTTACCAAGAGACCCAGTACTTC.

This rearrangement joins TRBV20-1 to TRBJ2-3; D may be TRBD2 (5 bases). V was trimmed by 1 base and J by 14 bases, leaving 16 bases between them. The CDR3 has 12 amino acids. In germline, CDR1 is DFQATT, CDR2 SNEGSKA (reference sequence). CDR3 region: CSARGTPNAGYF. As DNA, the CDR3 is TGCAGTGCTAGAGGGACTCCTAACGCCGGGTATTTT.

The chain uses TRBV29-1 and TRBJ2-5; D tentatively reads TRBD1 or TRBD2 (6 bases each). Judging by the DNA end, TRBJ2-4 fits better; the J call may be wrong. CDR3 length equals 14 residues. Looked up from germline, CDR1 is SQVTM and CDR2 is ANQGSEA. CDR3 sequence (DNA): TGCAGCGTTGCAGGGGCGGGGGCCAAAAACATTCAGTACTTC. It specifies CSVAGAGAKNIQYF.

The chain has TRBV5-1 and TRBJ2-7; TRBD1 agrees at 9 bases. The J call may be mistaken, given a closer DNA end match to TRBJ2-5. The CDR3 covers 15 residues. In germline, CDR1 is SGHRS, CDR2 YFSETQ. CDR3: CASSTGQGQGETQYF. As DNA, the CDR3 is TGCGCCAGCAGCACTGGACAGGGGCAAGGAGAGACCCAGTACTTC.

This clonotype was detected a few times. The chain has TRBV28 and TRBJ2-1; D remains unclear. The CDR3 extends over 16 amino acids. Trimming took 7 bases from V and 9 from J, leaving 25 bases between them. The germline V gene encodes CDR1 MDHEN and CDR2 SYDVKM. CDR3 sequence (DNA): TGTGCCAGCACTCTCAGGCGTGGTTGGTCCCACAGTGAGCAGTTCTTC. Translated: CASTLRRGWSHSEQFF.

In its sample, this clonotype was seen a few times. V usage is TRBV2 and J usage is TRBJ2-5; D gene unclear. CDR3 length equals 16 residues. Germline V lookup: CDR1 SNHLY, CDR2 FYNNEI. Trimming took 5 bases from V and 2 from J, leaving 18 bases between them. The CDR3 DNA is TGTGCCAGCAGTAAGAAGACTGCCCCTGTACAAGAGACCCAGTACTTC. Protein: CASSKKTAPVQETQYF.

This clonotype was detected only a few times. The CDR3 here is CSVESGTSTDTQYF. Here the CDR3 DNA reads TGCAGCGTTGAAAGCGGGACTAGCACAGATACGCAGTATTTT. The rearrangement joins TRBV29-1 to TRBJ2-3, with 7 bases fitting TRBD2. V gave up 2 bases and J gave up 0 bases; unmatched junction bases: 2. Germline V gene data show CDR1 as SQVTM and CDR2 as ANQGSEA. The CDR3 sequence is 14 residues long.

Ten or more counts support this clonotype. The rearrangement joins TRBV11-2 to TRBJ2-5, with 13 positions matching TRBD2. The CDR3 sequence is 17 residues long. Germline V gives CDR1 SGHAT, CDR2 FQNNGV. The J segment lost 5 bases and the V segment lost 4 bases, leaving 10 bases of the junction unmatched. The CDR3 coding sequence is TGTGCCAGCAGCTCCGCTAAGACTAGCGGGGGGATGGAGACCCAGTACTTC. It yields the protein CASSSAKTSGGMETQYF.

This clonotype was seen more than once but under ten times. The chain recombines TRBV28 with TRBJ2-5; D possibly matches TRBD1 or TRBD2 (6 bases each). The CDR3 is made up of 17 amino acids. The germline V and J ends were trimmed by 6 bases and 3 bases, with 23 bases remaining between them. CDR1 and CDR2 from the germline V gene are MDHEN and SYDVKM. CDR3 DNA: TGTGCCAGCAGAGCCAAGACTTCGGGGGCAGATAAAGAGACCCAGTACTTC. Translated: CASRAKTSGADKETQYF.

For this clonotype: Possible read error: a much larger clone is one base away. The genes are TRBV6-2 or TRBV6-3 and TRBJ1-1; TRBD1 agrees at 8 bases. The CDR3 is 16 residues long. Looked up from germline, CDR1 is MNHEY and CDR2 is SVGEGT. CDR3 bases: TGTGCCTGCAGGCTTCTGGGACAGGCAACAAACACTGAAGCTTTCTTT. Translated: CACRLLGQATNTEAFF.

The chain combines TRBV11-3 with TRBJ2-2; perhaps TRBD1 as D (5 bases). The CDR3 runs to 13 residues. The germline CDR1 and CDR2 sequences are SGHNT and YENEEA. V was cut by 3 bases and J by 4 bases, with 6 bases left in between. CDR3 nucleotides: TGTGCCAGCAGCTTTGACAGCACCGGGGAGCTGTTTTTT. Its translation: CASSFDSTGELFF.

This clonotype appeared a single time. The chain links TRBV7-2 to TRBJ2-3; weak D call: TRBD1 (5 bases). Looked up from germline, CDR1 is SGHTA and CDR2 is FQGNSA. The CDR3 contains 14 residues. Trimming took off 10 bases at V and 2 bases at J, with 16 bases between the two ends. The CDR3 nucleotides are TGTGCCACCGGCCAGGGCGTCGACACAGATACGCAGTATTTT. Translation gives CATGQGVDTDTQYF.

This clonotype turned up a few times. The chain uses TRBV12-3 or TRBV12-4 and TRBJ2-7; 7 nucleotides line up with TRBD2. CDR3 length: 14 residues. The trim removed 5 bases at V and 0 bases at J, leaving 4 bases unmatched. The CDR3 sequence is CASSTGGYSYEQYF. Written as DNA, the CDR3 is TGTGCCAGCAGTACGGGGGGATACTCCTACGAGCAGTACTTC.

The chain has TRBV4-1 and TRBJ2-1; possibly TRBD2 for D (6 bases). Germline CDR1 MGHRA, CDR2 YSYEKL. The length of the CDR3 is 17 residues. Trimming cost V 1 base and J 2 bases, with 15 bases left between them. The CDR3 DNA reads TGCGCCAGCAGCCAAGTCCAAACTAGCTACACCTACAATGAGCAGTTCTTC. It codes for CASSQVQTSYTYNEQFF.

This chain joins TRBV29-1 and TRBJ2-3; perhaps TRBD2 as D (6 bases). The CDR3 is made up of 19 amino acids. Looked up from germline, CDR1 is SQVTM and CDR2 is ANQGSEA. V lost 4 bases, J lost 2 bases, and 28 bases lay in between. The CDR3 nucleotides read TGCAGCGTTGGCCTTCTGGACGGTCCACGGGCGGGATCCACAGATACGCAGTATTTT. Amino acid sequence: CSVGLLDGPRAGSTDTQYF.

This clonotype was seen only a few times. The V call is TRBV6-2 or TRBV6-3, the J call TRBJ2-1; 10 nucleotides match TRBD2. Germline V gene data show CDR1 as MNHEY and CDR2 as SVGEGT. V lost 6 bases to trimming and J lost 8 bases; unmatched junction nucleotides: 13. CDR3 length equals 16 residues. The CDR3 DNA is TGTGCCAGCAGCCCCGATAGAGCGAGCGGGGGGGATGAGCAGTTCTTC. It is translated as CASSPDRASGGDEQFF.

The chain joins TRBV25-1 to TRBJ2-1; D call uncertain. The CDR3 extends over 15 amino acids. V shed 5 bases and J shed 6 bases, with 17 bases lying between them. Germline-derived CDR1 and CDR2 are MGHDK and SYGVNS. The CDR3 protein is CASSLSLLTGNEQFF. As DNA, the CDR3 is TGTGCCAGCAGTCTTTCCCTTTTGACGGGCAATGAGCAGTTCTTC.

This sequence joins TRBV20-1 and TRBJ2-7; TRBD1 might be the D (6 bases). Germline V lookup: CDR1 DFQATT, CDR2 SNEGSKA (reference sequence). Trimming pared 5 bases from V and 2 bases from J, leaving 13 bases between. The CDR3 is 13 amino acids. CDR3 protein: CSAQRTVTYEQYF. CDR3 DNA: TGCAGTGCTCAGCGGACAGTCACCTACGAGCAGTACTTC.

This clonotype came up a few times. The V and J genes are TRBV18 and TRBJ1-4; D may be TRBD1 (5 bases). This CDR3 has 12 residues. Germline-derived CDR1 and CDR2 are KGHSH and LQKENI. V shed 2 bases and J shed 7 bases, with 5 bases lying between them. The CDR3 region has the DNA TGTGCCAGCTCACCAGGGGGTGAAAAACTGTTTTTT. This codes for CASSPGGEKLFF.

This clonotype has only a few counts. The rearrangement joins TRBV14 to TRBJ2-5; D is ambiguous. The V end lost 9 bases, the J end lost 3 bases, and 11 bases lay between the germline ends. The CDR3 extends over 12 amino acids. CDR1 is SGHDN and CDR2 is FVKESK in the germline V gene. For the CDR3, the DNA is TGTGCCAGGCGATCCCGCAAAGAGACCCAGTACTTC. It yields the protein CARRSRKETQYF.

The CDR3 nucleotides read TGTGCCAGCAGTCGATACCGGGAGACAGGATCCTACGAGCAGTACTTC. Protein product: CASSRYRETGSYEQYF. The chain has TRBV27 and TRBJ2-7; D may be TRBD1 or TRBD2 (6 bases each). V gave up 5 bases and J gave up 1 base, with 18 bases separating them. The CDR3 totals 16 residues. CDR1 MNHEY and CDR2 SMNVEV come from the germline V gene (reference sequence).